This T cell receptor beta chain comes out of a study of neurological immune-mediated disorders. Germline V gene data show CDR1 as DFQATT and CDR2 as SNEGSKA (reference sequence). The CDR3 runs to 14 residues. Trimming stripped 5 bases from V and 0 bases from J, with 10 bases between. In TCRdb, the 5' RACE reads were re-called with MiXCR into one record per CDR3 protein. The table includes about 35,000 distinct CDR3 sequences, 3.8% detected once. This clonotype is medium-sized (0.01 to 0.1%) within its sample. The sequenced material came from PBMCs. V usage is TRBV20-1 and J usage is TRBJ2-2, with D tentatively TRBD1 (5 bases). This receptor was identified in a man aged 25-40 years with multiple sclerosis. CDR3 protein: CSARRQTNTGELFF. The CDR3 DNA reads TGCAGTGCTCGAAGACAGACGAACACCGGGGAGCTGTTTTTT.